Listed here are 20 T cell receptor beta chains from one sample, sequenced in a study of OX40 agonist ivuxolimab in advanced cancers. TCRdb's table, derived via immunoSEQ multiplex PCR, lists solely in-frame clones and lacks some. The data contain 70,000 or so clones, more than 85% of them singletons. The specimen was CD4+ or CD8+ T cells sorted from blood, collected in a trial of the OX40 agonist ivuxolimab. These receptors were taken from an adult with an advanced solid tumor such as melanoma, head and neck, liver or kidney cancer.

The V call is TRBV19, the J call TRBJ2-2; 8 nucleotides line up with TRBD1. The CDR3 runs 15 residues. Germline V CDR1 and CDR2: LNHDA, SQIVND (reference sequence). V shed 5 bases and J 3 bases; nucleotides not matched to a gene: 5. The CDR3 bases are TGTGCCAGTAGTCTGAGGACAGGGCACACCGGGGAGCTGTTTTTT. The encoded protein is CASSLRTGHTGELFF.

V gene TRBV28 combines with J gene TRBJ2-2; 8 bases align to TRBD2. This CDR3 has 17 amino acids. Germline loops: CDR1 MDHEN, CDR2 SYDVKM. The V and J ends lost 6 bases and 6 bases, in that order; junction bases with no gene match: 15. The CDR3 sequence: CASSRTRGSGGSGELFF. The CDR3 region has the DNA TGTGCCAGCAGCCGCACCCGCGGCAGCGGGGGATCCGGGGAGCTGTTTTTT.

In its sample, this clone was seen once. The chain uses TRBV5-1 and TRBJ1-5, with D maybe TRBD1 (6 bases). The germline V gene encodes CDR1 SGHRS and CDR2 YFSETQ. Trimming removed 0 bases from V and 1 base from J, with 11 bases in between. The CDR3 runs 16 residues. DNA for the CDR3: TGCGCCAGCAGCTTGGGAGGGGGAGCGAGCAATCAGCCCCAGCATTTT. Translating gives CASSLGGGASNQPQHF.

This sequence joins TRBV6-5 and TRBJ2-4; D is undetermined. Deletions cut 3 bases from V and 0 bases from J, with 6 bases between. The CDR3 is 14 residues long. The germline V gene encodes CDR1 MNHEY and CDR2 SVGAGI. CDR3 region: CASSYSLAKNIQYF. In nucleotides, the CDR3 is TGTGCCAGCAGTTATAGTCTAGCCAAAAACATTCAGTACTTC.

With regard to this clone: Other DNA variants within this sample encode the same CDR3. The chain carries TRBV5-1 and TRBJ1-1; D ambiguous. V lost 0 bases and J lost 4, with 7 bases in between. CDR1 and CDR2 (germline): SGHRS, YFSETQ. The CDR3 contains 13 residues. The CDR3 nucleotides read TGCGCCAGCAGCTTGGTGACCCCCACTGAAGCTTTCTTT. This translates into CASSLVTPTEAFF.

This rearrangement joins TRBV19 to TRBJ1-1; 8 bases match TRBD1. The junction had 14 bases not matched to a gene; V was cut back by 7 bases and J by 10 bases. This CDR3 has 14 residues. The germline gives CDR1 LNHDA, CDR2 SQIVND (reference sequence). The CDR3 nucleotides read TGTGCCAGTACAGTGACAGGGGTAAAACGTGGAGCTTTCTTT. This encodes CASTVTGVKRGAFF.

The chain is built from TRBV10-3 and TRBJ2-3; 11 bases map to TRBD2. The V segment lost 6 bases and the J segment 1 base; nucleotides outside the gene matches: 3. Germline V gene data show CDR1 as ENHRY and CDR2 as SYGVKD. The CDR3 is 15 amino acids. CDR3 DNA: TGTGCCATCAGCCCGGGACTAGCGGGCACAGATACGCAGTATTTT. It specifies CAISPGLAGTDTQYF.

For the CDR3, the DNA is TGTGCCAGCAGTGTTGGGACACATAGCAATCAGCCCCAGCATTTT. Translated, it gives CASSVGTHSNQPQHF. The rearrangement links TRBV27 to TRBJ1-5; maybe TRBD1 (6 bases). The CDR3 contains 15 residues. Germline V gives CDR1 MNHEY, CDR2 SMNVEV (reference sequence). Trimming cost V 5 bases and J 0 bases, with 11 bases left between them.

This clone has a handful of counts. V gene TRBV29-1 combines with J gene TRBJ1-1, with a possible D match to TRBD1 (6 bases). The germline V gene has CDR1 SQVTM and CDR2 ANQGSEA. This CDR3 region has 13 residues. Trimming left V 7 bases short and J 1 base short, with 13 bases between. This chain's CDR3 is CSGSRTANTEAFF. CDR3 DNA: TGCAGCGGGAGTAGGACAGCGAACACTGAAGCTTTCTTT. Based on the CDR3 plus reference TRBV29-1 and TRBJ1-1, the full variable domain is SAVISQKPSRDICQRGTSLTIQCQVDSQVTMMFWYRQQPGQSLTLIATANQGSEATYESGFVIDKFPISRPNLTFSTLTVSNMSPEDSSIYLCSGSRTANTEAFFGQGTRLTVV.

The chain carries TRBV19 and TRBJ2-1; D uncertain. The CDR3 extends over 11 amino acids. Germline V lookup: CDR1 LNHDA, CDR2 SQIVND (reference sequence). Trimming pared 6 bases from V and 7 bases from J, leaving 7 bases between. CDR3 coding DNA: TGTGCCAGTAGGTCTCTGAATGAGCAGTTCTTC. As protein: CASRSLNEQFF.

The chain combines TRBV19 with TRBJ2-3, with D tentatively TRBD2 (6 bases). The CDR3 extends over 15 amino acids. Germline CDR1 is LNHDA and CDR2 is SQIVND (reference sequence). Between the trimmed V and J ends, which lost 2 bases and 5 bases, there was a span of 14 bases. Here the CDR3 reads CASSITGAALDTQYF. CDR3 coding DNA: TGTGCCAGTAGTATAACGGGAGCAGCCTTAGATACGCAGTATTTT. Variable domain in full (rest from reference TRBV19 and TRBJ2-3): DGGITQSPKYLFRKEGQNVTLSCEQNLNHDAMYWYRQDPGQGLRLIYYSQIVNDFQKGDIAEGYSVSREKKESFPLTVTSAQKNPTAFYLCASSITGAALDTQYFGPGTRLTVL.

The CDR3 DNA sequence: TGTGCCTGGAGCCCCGACAGTTCCTACGAGCAGTACTTC. Its translation is CAWSPDSSYEQYF. The chain combines TRBV30 with TRBJ2-7, with D perhaps TRBD1 (5 bases). Germline CDR1 and CDR2: GTSNPN and SVGIG (reference sequence). There are 13 residues in the CDR3. The V end was cut by 3 bases, the J end by 1 base, with 10 bases between. Using reference TRBV30 and TRBJ2-7 for the parts outside the CDR3, the full variable domain is SQTIHQWPATLVQPVGSPLSLECTVEGTSNPNLYWYRQAAGRGLQLLFYSVGIGQISSEVPQNLSASRPQDRQFILSSKKLLLSDSGFYLCAWSPDSSYEQYFGPGTRLTVT.

The chain joins TRBV5-5 to TRBJ1-1, with no clear D. This CDR3 region has 14 residues. V lost 0 bases, J lost 0 bases, and 6 bases lay in between. Germline V lookup: CDR1 SGHKS, CDR2 YYEKEE (reference sequence). CDR3 coding DNA: TGTGCCAGCAGCTTGGCCAGGCTGAACACTGAAGCTTTCTTT. Protein sequence: CASSLARLNTEAFF.

The V call is TRBV29-1, the J call TRBJ1-4, with 9 bases that match TRBD1. Trimming took 1 base from V and 7 from J; bases not matched to a gene: 10. CDR3 length: 16 amino acids. From germline, CDR1 is SQVTM and CDR2 ANQGSEA. The CDR3 region has the DNA TGCAGCGTTGAAGGCTCGACAGGGGGAGTAGGTGAAAAACTGTTTTTT. Amino acid sequence: CSVEGSTGGVGEKLFF.

V usage is TRBV6-6 and J usage is TRBJ1-3; 7 nucleotides agree with TRBD1. Trimming took 0 bases from V and 4 from J; bases not matched to a gene: 6. The CDR3 is 16 amino acids. Germline values: CDR1 MNHNY, CDR2 SVGAGI (reference sequence). DNA of the CDR3: TGTGCCAGCAGTTACTCGGCAGGGACAGCCGGAAACACCATATATTTT. Protein sequence: CASSYSAGTAGNTIYF.

This clone was seen only once. This chain connects TRBV11-2 to TRBJ2-1; 11 bases are shared with TRBD2. There are 15 residues in the CDR3. Losses at the gene ends were 5 bases for V and 8 bases for J; bases not matched to a gene: 8. The V gene's germline CDR1 is SGHAT and CDR2 FQNNGV. CDR3 sequence: CASSPKGLAVDEQFF. CDR3 nucleotide sequence: TGTGCCAGCAGCCCCAAGGGACTAGCGGTCGATGAGCAGTTCTTC.

This clone was picked up a small number of times. The chain links TRBV9 to TRBJ2-2; D is perhaps TRBD2 (5 bases). The germline V and J ends were trimmed by 0 bases and 8 bases, with 8 bases remaining between them. This CDR3 is 13 amino acids long. Germline loops: CDR1 SGDLS, CDR2 YYNGEE. This CDR3 reads CASSVGPGGELFF. The CDR3 region has the DNA TGTGCCAGCAGCGTAGGGCCGGGAGGGGAGCTGTTTTTT.

V usage is TRBV14 and J usage is TRBJ2-4; D may be TRBD2 (6 bases). Looked up from germline, CDR1 is SGHDN and CDR2 is FVKESK. V lost 1 base, J lost 8 bases, and 15 bases lay in between. CDR3 size: 15 residues. CDR3 nucleotide sequence: TGTGCCAGCAGCCAAGTAGGTGGGGGGAGAGACATTCAGTACTTC. It is translated as CASSQVGGGRDIQYF.

This chain joins TRBV5-1 and TRBJ1-1; no firm D call. From germline, CDR1 is SGHRS and CDR2 YFSETQ. Deletions cut 0 bases from V and 7 bases from J, with 10 bases between. This CDR3 is built from 13 residues. DNA for the CDR3: TGCGCCAGCAGCTTGGCGAGCACCCATGAAGCTTTCTTT. Protein: CASSLASTHEAFF.

In this sample, this clone turned up a few times. The chain joins TRBV30 to TRBJ2-6; D is tentatively TRBD1 or TRBD2 (6 bases each). The CDR3 has 19 amino acids. Germline-derived CDR1 and CDR2 are GTSNPN and SVGIG (reference sequence). Trimming removed 2 bases at V and 0 bases at J, with 20 bases between. This CDR3 is CAWSPGGGLKVSGANVLTF. The DNA of the CDR3 is TGTGCCTGGAGTCCTGGGGGCGGACTAAAGGTCTCTGGGGCCAACGTCCTGACTTTC.